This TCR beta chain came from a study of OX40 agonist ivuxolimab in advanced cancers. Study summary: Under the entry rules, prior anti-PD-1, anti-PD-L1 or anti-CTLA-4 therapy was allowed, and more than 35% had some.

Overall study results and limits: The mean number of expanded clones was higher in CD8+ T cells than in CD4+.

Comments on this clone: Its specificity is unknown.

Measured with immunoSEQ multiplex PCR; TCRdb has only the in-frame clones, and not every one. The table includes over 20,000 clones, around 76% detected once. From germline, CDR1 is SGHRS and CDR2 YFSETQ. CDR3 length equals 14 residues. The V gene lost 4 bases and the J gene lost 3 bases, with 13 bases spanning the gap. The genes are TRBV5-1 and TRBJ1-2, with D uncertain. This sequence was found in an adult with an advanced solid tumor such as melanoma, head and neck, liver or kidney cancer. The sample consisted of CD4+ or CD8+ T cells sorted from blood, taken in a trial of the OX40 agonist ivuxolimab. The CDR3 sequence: CASSPRTTDYGYTF. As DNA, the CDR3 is TGCGCCAGCAGCCCCAGGACCACGGACTATGGCTACACCTTC. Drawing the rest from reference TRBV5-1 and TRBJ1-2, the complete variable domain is KAGVTQTPRYLIKTRGQQVTLSCSPISGHRSVSWYQQTPGQGLQFLFEYFSETQRNKGNFPGRFSGRQFSNSRSEMNVSTLELGDSALYLCASSPRTTDYGYTFGSGTRLTVV.